A single sample is the source of the 32 T cell receptor beta chains below, sequenced in a study of T-cell reconstitution after alpha-beta-depleted transplantation in children. Unique molecular identifiers were built into the TCRbeta library. Via MiXCR, TCRdb re-called the PCR reads, giving one row per CDR3 protein. The data contain approximately 130,000 distinct CDR3 sequences, 9.5% to 10% of them singletons. The source material was PBMCs, mostly from graft donor cells, sampled 180 days after TCRalphabeta/CD19-depleted stem cell transplant. The receptors come from a girl under two years old who had a stem cell transplant for combined immunodeficiency, so the T cells may come from the graft donor.

Many counts were recorded for this clonotype. This chain links TRBV28 with TRBJ2-3; TRBD1 or TRBD2 may be the D gene (5 bases each). Trimming pared 4 bases from V and 5 bases from J, leaving 19 bases between. This CDR3 is built from 16 residues. The V gene's germline CDR1 is MDHEN and CDR2 SYDVKM. The CDR3 loop is CASSSLGQTRGDTQYF. The DNA of the CDR3 is TGTGCCAGCAGTTCCCTGGGCCAAACTAGGGGAGATACGCAGTATTTT.

This clonotype was observed a few times. The rearrangement joins TRBV28 to TRBJ2-2, with D tentatively TRBD1 or TRBD2 (5 bases each). Per the germline V gene, CDR1 is MDHEN and CDR2 is SYDVKM. Trimming left V 2 bases short and J 4 bases short, with 14 bases between. CDR3 length: 16 residues. The CDR3 coding sequence is TGTGCCAGCAGTTTACGTCGGGGCTCGGGCACCGGGGAGCTGTTTTTT. This encodes CASSLRRGSGTGELFF.

The chain carries TRBV12-3 or TRBV12-4 and TRBJ2-7; 8 bases align to TRBD1. CDR3 length: 14 amino acids. V was pared by 5 bases and J by 3 bases, with 6 bases of the junction left unmatched. The CDR3 loop is CASSPGTGHYEQYF. The DNA for the CDR3 is TGTGCCAGCAGTCCCGGGACAGGCCACTACGAGCAGTACTTC.

The chain couples TRBV12-3 or TRBV12-4 to TRBJ2-7; the match to TRBD2 covers 11 bases. This CDR3 is built from 14 residues. With V trimmed by 5 bases and J by 3 bases, 3 bases remained unmatched. The CDR3, as DNA: TGTGCCAGCAGTAAGGGACTAGCGGACTACGAGCAGTACTTC. It is translated as CASSKGLADYEQYF.

This sequence joins TRBV5-1 and TRBJ1-2; no firm D call. CDR3 length: 15 amino acids. The germline V gene has CDR1 SGHRS and CDR2 YFSETQ. V was trimmed by 2 bases and J by 0 bases, leaving 11 bases between them. The CDR3 DNA follows: TGCGCCAGCAGCTTAGGGAACAGAGCTAACTATGGCTACACCTTC. Translated, it gives CASSLGNRANYGYTF.

Ten or more counts support this clonotype. The chain combines TRBV5-5 with TRBJ1-1, with D possibly being TRBD1 (5 bases). V gave up 0 bases and J gave up 4 bases, with 16 bases separating them. Per the germline V gene, CDR1 is SGHKS and CDR2 is YYEKEE (reference sequence). The CDR3 runs to 16 residues. This CDR3 is CASSLDLGRWGTEAFF. In DNA form, the CDR3 reads TGTGCCAGCAGCTTGGATCTGGGGCGCTGGGGCACTGAAGCTTTCTTT.

The sample holds a few counts of this clonotype. This rearrangement joins TRBV6-5 to TRBJ1-5; no clear D. This CDR3 contains 13 residues. Per germline, CDR1 MNHEY and CDR2 SVGAGI. V was cut by 0 bases and J by 7 bases, with 7 bases left in between. CDR3 in DNA: TGTGCCAGCAGTTACTCAGGATCCCAGCCCCAGCATTTT. It yields the protein CASSYSGSQPQHF.

This clonotype was observed a single time. Its ends do not fully match the called genes, so a read error is possible. The rearrangement uses TRBV25-1 and TRBJ2-6; D might be TRBD2 (6 bases). This CDR3 has 14 amino acids. Germline V gene sequence: CDR1 MGHDK, CDR2 SYGVNS. The CDR3 is CASSAGTGATVLTF. The CDR3, as DNA: TGTGCCAGCAGTGCCGGGACTGGGGCCACCGTCCTGACTTTC.

A few counts support this clonotype. V gene TRBV7-2 combines with J gene TRBJ2-5, with 9 bases matching TRBD1. The CDR3 runs to 16 residues. With V trimmed by 3 bases and J by 4 bases, 9 bases remained unmatched. Germline V gene sequence: CDR1 SGHTA, CDR2 FQGNSA. The CDR3: CASSFTGGYILETQYF. In DNA, the CDR3 is TGTGCCAGCAGCTTCACAGGGGGCTATATCCTAGAGACCCAGTACTTC.

Many counts were recorded for this clonotype. J is TRBJ2-3 and V is TRBV11-1; no reliable D call. Germline loops: CDR1 SGHAT, CDR2 FQDESV (reference sequence). The CDR3 runs 12 residues. Between the trimmed V and J ends, which lost 4 bases and 11 bases, there was a span of 13 bases. The DNA of the CDR3 is TGTGCCAGCAGCTCTGAATCGTTTGGGCAGTATTTT. Protein product: CASSSESFGQYF. The full variable domain, with the rest looked up from reference TRBV11-1 and TRBJ2-3, is EAEVAQSPRYKITEKSQAVAFWCDPISGHATLYWYRQILGQGPELLVQFQDESVVDDSQLPKDRFSAERLKGVDSTLKIQPAELGDSAMYLCASSSESFGQYFGPGTRLTVL.

Only a few counts were recorded for this clonotype. CDR3 region: CASSFYPSTDTQYF. DNA of the CDR3: TGTGCCAGCAGTTTCTATCCTAGCACAGATACGCAGTATTTT. The chain employs TRBV12-3 or TRBV12-4 and TRBJ2-3; D gene ambiguous. The CDR3 contains 14 residues. Trimming took off 3 bases at V and 0 bases at J, with 7 bases between the two ends.

There are a few counts of this clonotype. The V gene is TRBV20-1, the J gene TRBJ2-1; D might be TRBD1 or TRBD2, each matching 6 bases. Trimming stripped 5 bases from V and 7 bases from J, with 18 bases between. Per the germline V gene, CDR1 is DFQATT and CDR2 is SNEGSKA (reference sequence). The CDR3 is made up of 14 amino acids. As DNA, the CDR3 is TGCAGTGCTGAGGGGGGTAAGGGTAGTAATGAGCAGTTCTTC. This codes for CSAEGGKGSNEQFF.

This clonotype was counted many times. CDR3 region: CASSLFPGTGANVLTF. The CDR3 DNA follows: TGTGCCAGCAGCCTTTTTCCAGGGACTGGGGCCAACGTCCTGACTTTC. The genes are TRBV7-2 and TRBJ2-6, with a possible D match to TRBD1 (5 bases). Per germline, CDR1 SGHTA and CDR2 FQGNSA. V gave up 5 bases and J gave up 2 bases, with 13 bases separating them. The CDR3 contains 16 residues.

This clonotype was seen a handful of times. CDR3 DNA sequence: TGTGCCAGCAGTTCAGGGCCCTCGAACACCGGGGAGCTGTTTTTT. Its translation: CASSSGPSNTGELFF. The J gene is TRBJ2-2, the V gene TRBV12-3 or TRBV12-4; possibly TRBD1 for D (5 bases). This CDR3 has 15 residues. Between the trimmed V and J ends, which lost 4 bases and 0 bases, there was a span of 9 bases.

Written as DNA, the CDR3 is TGTGCCAGCAGTTACCCGATTGGTGGAGGGCAAGAGACCCAGTACTTC. This gives the protein CASSYPIGGGQETQYF. V usage is TRBV6-2 or TRBV6-3 and J usage is TRBJ2-5; TRBD2 is a possible D gene (6 bases). CDR1 and CDR2 (germline): MNHEY, SVGEGT. V lost 2 bases and J lost 2, with 15 bases in between. The CDR3 consists of 16 residues.

This clonotype was observed at least ten times. The V and J genes are TRBV20-1 and TRBJ1-1; D is unclear. CDR1 is DFQATT and CDR2 is SNEGSKA in the germline V gene (reference sequence). This CDR3 contains 16 residues. V lost 4 bases to trimming and J lost 1 base, with 19 bases between them. CDR3 sequence reads: CSAKNRRRAPNTEAFF. CDR3 nucleotides: TGCAGTGCTAAAAATCGACGTAGGGCTCCGAACACTGAAGCTTTCTTT.

This clonotype was recorded many times. The chain combines TRBV29-1 with TRBJ1-2; possibly TRBD1 for D (5 bases). The V gene lost 6 bases and the J gene lost 2 bases, with 7 bases spanning the gap. Germline CDR1 reads SQVTM; CDR2 reads ANQGSEA. The CDR3 is made up of 11 amino acids. Written as DNA, the CDR3 is TGCAGCGTGACAGAGAACTATGGCTACACCTTC. It specifies CSVTENYGYTF.

V is TRBV29-1 and J is TRBJ2-1; possible D gene TRBD2, 5 bases. The ends were cut back, 0 bases at V and 0 bases at J, with 12 bases in the middle. Germline values: CDR1 SQVTM, CDR2 ANQGSEA. This CDR3 spans 16 amino acids. In DNA, the CDR3 is TGCAGCGTTGAAGATGGAAAGCGGAGCTCCTACAATGAGCAGTTCTTC. It translates to CSVEDGKRSSYNEQFF.

This clonotype was seen a few times. The chain carries TRBV20-1 and TRBJ2-3, with TRBD2 identical over 7 bases. The CDR3 runs to 18 residues. Germline lookup yields CDR1 DFQATT and CDR2 SNEGSKA (reference sequence). With 6 bases clipped from V and 2 bases from J, the junction kept 20 bases outside the gene matches. The CDR3 bases are TGCAGTGCCGAATCTAGAACCCCCGGGACTACCAACACAGATACGCAGTATTTT. It translates to CSAESRTPGTTNTDTQYF.

The chain joins TRBV6-5 to TRBJ2-5; no definite D call. Germline V CDR1 and CDR2: MNHEY, SVGAGI. V lost 9 bases and J 0 bases, leaving 8 bases between the germline ends. CDR3 length equals 12 residues. CDR3 bases: TGTGCCAGTGGACGGGACCAAGAGACCCAGTACTTC. Residues: CASGRDQETQYF.

The DNA of the CDR3 is TGCGCCAGCAGCTTGGCCCGCGGGTGGCCTGGCACAGATACGCAGTATTTT. This translates into CASSLARGWPGTDTQYF. The V call is TRBV5-1, the J call TRBJ2-3; possibly TRBD2 for D (5 bases). Trimming took off 0 bases at V and 1 base at J, with 15 bases between the two ends. Germline CDR1 and CDR2: SGHRS and YFSETQ. This CDR3 region has 17 residues.

V and J are TRBV12-3 or TRBV12-4 and TRBJ1-5; 8 bases map to TRBD1. CDR3 length: 14 residues. V lost 6 bases and J lost 5; bases outside the gene matches: 6. Here the CDR3 DNA reads TGTGCCAGCAGGAGGACAGGGAGATATCAGCCCCAGCATTTT. It specifies CASRRTGRYQPQHF.

This clonotype was counted between two and nine times. The genes are TRBV20-1 and TRBJ1-5; D uncertain. The CDR3 has 15 amino acids. Trimming pared 1 base from V and 0 bases from J, leaving 10 bases between. Germline V gene data show CDR1 as DFQATT and CDR2 as SNEGSKA (reference sequence). The CDR3 DNA follows: TGCAGTGCTAGAGTTGACGGTTATAGCAATCAGCCCCAGCATTTT. It is translated as CSARVDGYSNQPQHF.

This clonotype was found a few times. The V call is TRBV4-2, the J call TRBJ2-1; D ambiguous. Germline V lookup: CDR1 LGHNA, CDR2 YNFKEQ. The CDR3 is 17 residues long. The V and J ends lost 0 bases and 4 bases respectively, with 16 bases between them. The CDR3, as DNA: TGTGCCAGCAGCCAAGATCGAGTGGCGAGTTTTTACAATGAGCAGTTCTTC. As protein: CASSQDRVASFYNEQFF.

The V call is TRBV28, the J call TRBJ2-7; D remains unclear. The CDR3 contains 13 residues. CDR1 MDHEN and CDR2 SYDVKM come from the germline V gene. Trimming stripped 5 bases from V and 3 bases from J, with 11 bases between. This CDR3 is CASSRGTLYEQYF. The CDR3, as DNA: TGTGCCAGCAGTAGAGGAACCCTCTACGAGCAGTACTTC.

This clonotype was counted at least ten times. The J gene is TRBJ2-1, the V gene TRBV4-3; TRBD2 matches 12 bases. V lost 9 bases, J lost 4 bases, and 19 bases stayed unmatched. This CDR3 spans 19 amino acids. Germline V gives CDR1 LGHNA, CDR2 YSLEER. The CDR3 coding sequence is TGCGCCAGACTTTTTTGTCGGCTAGCGGGGGGGCCGTGGTACAATGAGCAGTTCTTC. Its translation: CARLFCRLAGGPWYNEQFF.

V is TRBV2 and J is TRBJ1-6, with unresolved D. In germline, CDR1 is SNHLY, CDR2 FYNNEI. The V end was cut by 6 bases, the J end by 0 bases, with 18 bases between. The CDR3 runs to 18 residues. In DNA, the CDR3 is TGTGCCAGCAGCAGCCATAGAGCAAGAAGCTCCTATAATTCACCCCTCCACTTT. It yields the protein CASSSHRARSSYNSPLHF.

The chain links TRBV6-2 or TRBV6-3 to TRBJ2-7, with 8 nucleotides matching TRBD1. J was trimmed by 0 bases and V by 4 bases; bases with no gene match: 2. The CDR3 spans 14 residues. Per germline, CDR1 MNHEY and CDR2 SVGEGT. CDR3 amino acids: CASSWGQDSYEQYF. CDR3 coding DNA: TGTGCCAGCAGTTGGGGACAGGACTCCTACGAGCAGTACTTC.

This clonotype was observed a handful of times. The chain has TRBV7-2 and TRBJ2-7; TRBD2 matches 7 bases. Germline V gene lookup returns CDR1 SGHTA and CDR2 FQGNSA. V was pared by 5 bases and J by 5 bases, with 9 bases of the junction left unmatched. CDR3 length: 14 residues. The CDR3 loop is CASSLFPSGNEQYF. The CDR3 DNA follows: TGTGCCAGCAGCCTTTTCCCTAGCGGTAACGAGCAGTACTTC. Filled out from reference TRBV7-2 and TRBJ2-7, the complete variable domain reads GAGVSQSPSNKVTEKGKDVELRCDPISGHTALYWYRQSLGQGLEFLIYFQGNSAPDKSGLPSDRFSAERTGGSVSTLTIQRTQQEDSAVYLCASSLFPSGNEQYFGPGTRLTVT.

The chain links TRBV27 to TRBJ2-1, with 14 nucleotides matching TRBD2. This CDR3 comprises 18 residues. Germline V gene data show CDR1 as MNHEY and CDR2 as SMNVEV (reference sequence). J lost 6 bases, V lost 5 bases, and 12 bases had no gene match. CDR3 nucleotides: TGTGCCAGCAGTCCCGGACTAGCGGGAGGCCTAACTCCCAATGAGCAGTTCTTC. Its translation: CASSPGLAGGLTPNEQFF.

This clonotype turned up a few times. This rearrangement joins TRBV29-1 to TRBJ2-7; possibly TRBD2 for D (6 bases). Trimming took 7 bases from V and 7 from J, leaving 23 bases between them. CDR1 is SQVTM, CDR2 ANQGSEA, per germline. CDR3 length: 14 residues. CDR3 DNA sequence: TGCAGCGCCGCGCGGGACCCGTCTTTGGGGGAGCAGTACTTC. Protein product: CSAARDPSLGEQYF.

This clonotype was observed a handful of times. The J gene is TRBJ2-7, the V gene TRBV29-1; D possibly corresponds to TRBD2 (6 bases). Per the germline V gene, CDR1 is SQVTM and CDR2 is ANQGSEA. The CDR3 is 15 amino acids. V was pared by 3 bases and J by 6 bases, with 21 bases between. The DNA for the CDR3 is TGCAGCGTTGAGAAGTATGGAGGGGATTGGAGCGAGCAGTACTTC. Residues: CSVEKYGGDWSEQYF.